This TCR beta chain was obtained from a study of CD8 T cells in Susac syndrome. Sequencing of TCR beta was performed on blood CD8+ T cells and on blood CD4+ T cells. Isolation of CD8+ and CD4+ T cells was performed negatively, whereas enrichment of TEMRA cells was done by FACS. Germline loops: CDR1 LNHNV, CDR2 YYDKDF (reference sequence). The CDR3 runs 15 residues. V gave up 3 bases and J gave up 7 bases, with 16 bases separating them. With random hexamers, roughly 0.45 to 1 ug RNA was reverse transcribed. The amplification used immunoSEQ multiplex PCR on TCR beta CDR3; it spanned 54 Vbeta and 13 Jbeta. Each CDR3 protein is one row after TCRdb ran MiXCR on the immunoSEQ multiplex PCR reads. The sample consists of 110,000 to 150,000 distinct CDR3 sequences, around 95% of them appearing once.

The TCR originated in a human donor with Susac syndrome. This sequence joins TRBV15 and TRBJ1-5; maybe TRBD1 (5 bases). The specimen was CD4+ T cells from PBMCs. CDR3 coding DNA: TGTGCCACCAGCAGGGGGGACCTCCAGTACCAGCCCCAGCATTTT. Translating gives CATSRGDLQYQPQHF.